Listed below are T cell receptor beta chains from one sample, sequenced in a study of T cells in Graves' hyperthyroidism and ophthalmopathy. MiXCR was run by TCRdb on the multiplex PCR reads, yielding one entry per CDR3 protein. This table has around 700,000 distinct CDR3 sequences, under 45% appearing once. Sequencing was carried out using blood. The source is a middle-aged woman with Graves' hyperthyroidism. Each CDR3 is given with its conserved first and last residue. D genes are given only for firm matches. Expanded clones get a size class; other rows say once, few or many, or leave the size out.

V gene	clone size	J gene	D gene	CDR3 DNA	CDR3 protein
TRBV10-3	NA	TRBJ1-2	NA	TGTGCCATCAGTGAGTCAGGGGGGTATAGCTACACCTTC	CAISESGGYSYTF
TRBV7-2	once	TRBJ1-1	NA	TGTGCCAGCATCAAGGGGCAGCCAAACACTGAAGCTTTCTTT	CASIKGQPNTEAFF
TRBV12-3/TRBV12-4	NA	TRBJ2-2	NA	TGTGCCAGCAGTCCCGGACCAGCGGTGAACACCGGGGAGCTGTTTTTT	CASSPGPAVNTGELFF
TRBV29-1	NA	TRBJ2-7	TRBD1	TGCAGCGTTGAAGAGGGCAGGGGACAGCCCTACGAGCAGTACTTC	CSVEEGRGQPYEQYF
TRBV5-1	many	TRBJ1-3	TRBD1	TGTGCCAGCAGCTGGGGACAGCCTGGAAACACCATATATTTT	CASSWGQPGNTIYF
TRBV5-1	few	TRBJ2-2	NA	TGCGCCAGCAGCCAGAACGGGGACACCGGGGAGCTGTTTTTT	CASSQNGDTGELFF
TRBV10-3	NA	TRBJ1-2	TRBD1	TGTGCCAGCTCACCGGCGGACAGGGTTGGAGGCTATGGCTACACCTTC	CASSPADRVGGYGYTF
TRBV11-3	NA	TRBJ1-5	NA	TGTGCCAGCACTCCACCAGACAATCAGCCCCAGCATTTT	CASTPPDNQPQHF
TRBV6-1	NA	TRBJ2-7	TRBD1	TGTGCCAGCAGACCTCGGACAGGTCGCTCTGACGAGCAGTACTTC	CASRPRTGRSDEQYF
TRBV7-8	many	TRBJ2-5	NA	TGTGCCAGCAGCCGAACCGGACCTCAAGAGACCCAGTACTTC	CASSRTGPQETQYF
TRBV15	many	TRBJ1-5	TRBD1	TGTGCCACCAGCAGGGTACAGGGGGCCGTGCAGCCCCAGCATTTT	CATSRVQGAVQPQHF
TRBV5-6	NA	TRBJ1-2	TRBD1	TGTGCCAGCAGCCGAACAGGGGATGAGCATGGCTACACCTTC	CASSRTGDEHGYTF
TRBV2	NA	TRBJ2-7	TRBD2	TGTGCCAGCACAAGAGCTCTAGCGGGTTCCTACGAGCAGTACTTC	CASTRALAGSYEQYF
TRBV29-1	many	TRBJ1-1	NA	TGCAGCGTTGAAGGTCAAGGACAGCAAGCTTTCTTT	CSVEGQGQQAFF
TRBV7-9	many	TRBJ1-2	TRBD1	TGTGCCAGCAGCTTACCGGAGGGGGACAGGGCGAACTATGGCTACACCTTC	CASSLPEGDRANYGYTF
TRBV2	NA	TRBJ2-5	NA	TGTGCCAGCAGTGAAAGCAATCAGCCCCAGTACTTC	CASSESNQPQYF
TRBV19	NA	TRBJ2-7	NA	TGTGCCAGTAGTATTTCCCGGGGCGGCGACTACGAGCAGTACTTC	CASSISRGGDYEQYF
TRBV29-1	few	TRBJ2-2	NA	TGCAGCGTTGAAGATTTTCGACAGAAGAACACCGGGGAGCTGTTTTTT	CSVEDFRQKNTGELFF
TRBV7-3	many	TRBJ1-1	NA	TGTGCCAGCGGACGGTCGAACACTGAAGCTTTCTTT	CASGRSNTEAFF
TRBV12-3/TRBV12-4	many	TRBJ1-5	NA	TGTGCCAGCAGTTTGTCCTCAGGGAATCAGCCCCAGCATTTT	CASSLSSGNQPQHF
TRBV29-1	NA	TRBJ1-2	TRBD1	TGCAGCGTTGAACTGGGTATGACAGGGGGAGACTATGGCTACACCTTC	CSVELGMTGGDYGYTF
TRBV6-5	many	TRBJ2-7	TRBD1	TGTGCCAGCAGTGCATCCAACAGGGGGCGTTACGAGCAGTACTTC	CASSASNRGRYEQYF
TRBV29-1	NA	TRBJ1-1	NA	TGCAGCGCGGGGAGGCAGCCACAGAACACTGAAGCTTTCTTT	CSAGRQPQNTEAFF
TRBV5-1	NA	TRBJ1-6	NA	TGTGCCAGCAGCTCCCAGGGGACTAATTCACCCCTCCACTTT	CASSSQGTNSPLHF
TRBV19	NA	TRBJ1-2	TRBD1	TGTGCCAGTAGGGCTTACAGGGGATACTATGGCTACACCTTC	CASRAYRGYYGYTF
TRBV10-2	many	TRBJ1-5	NA	TGCGCCAGCGGCTGGGGTGGTGGTCAGCCCCAGCATTTT	CASGWGGGQPQHF
TRBV7-9	many	TRBJ1-1	NA	TGTGCCACTATGGTGGGCCCGAACACTGAAGCTTTCTTT	CATMVGPNTEAFF
TRBV19	few	TRBJ1-2	NA	TGTGCCAGTAGTATAGGGGTCTCGGGCTATGGCTACACCTTC	CASSIGVSGYGYTF
TRBV24-1	NA	TRBJ1-2	NA	TGTGCCACCAACGTAGACGGGACTCCTTATGGCTACACCTTC	CATNVDGTPYGYTF
TRBV7-2	many	TRBJ2-5	TRBD2	TGTGCCAGCAGCGCCGGGGTGGCAGCGGGGGGAAAAGGGGAGACCCAGTACTTC	CASSAGVAAGGKGETQYF
TRBV12-3/TRBV12-4	few	TRBJ1-3	NA	TGTGCCAGCAGCCCGACTGGTATCTCTGGAAACACCATATATTTT	CASSPTGISGNTIYF
TRBV25-1	many	TRBJ1-1	NA	TGTGCCAGGAATGAAGCTCAGGGGTTACTGTTGAACACTGAAGCTTTCTTT	CARNEAQGLLLNTEAFF
TRBV14	NA	TRBJ2-1	TRBD2	TGTGCCAGCAGCCAAGGAAGCGGGAGGATCGACAATGAGCAGTTCTTC	CASSQGSGRIDNEQFF
TRBV2	NA	TRBJ2-3	NA	TGTGCCAGCAGCGTCAGGTCCCCACACATCGCAGATACGCAGTATTTT	CASSVRSPHIADTQYF
TRBV7-2	many	TRBJ2-6	TRBD1	TGTGCCAGCAGCTTCCGGACAGGGATCTCTGGGGCCAACGTCCTGACTTTC	CASSFRTGISGANVLTF
TRBV19	few	TRBJ1-2	TRBD1	TGTGCCACTGAGTCCGGGGGACAGCCCTATGGCTACACCTTC	CATESGGQPYGYTF
TRBV7-9	many	TRBJ1-2	NA	TGTGCCAGCAGCTTAGAGGTTCCTGGCTACACCTTC	CASSLEVPGYTF
TRBV27	few	TRBJ1-2	TRBD1	TGTGCCAGCTGCTCACCGGGACAGGGCCGTTTAGGCTACACCTTC	CASCSPGQGRLGYTF
TRBV7-9	NA	TRBJ1-5	NA	TGTGCCAGCAGCTACGGGACAAATCAGCCCCAGCATTTT	CASSYGTNQPQHF
TRBV28	few	TRBJ2-5	NA	TGTGCCAGCAGTTTGATAGGGAGACAAGAGACCCAGTACTTC	CASSLIGRQETQYF
TRBV2	NA	TRBJ1-5	NA	TGTGCCAGCAGTGAAACAGGGAGCTGGGGTCAGCCCCAGCATTTT	CASSETGSWGQPQHF
TRBV7-6	few	TRBJ1-6	TRBD1	TGTGCCAGCAGCGCGGACAGGGGGCGAAGACCCCTCCACTTT	CASSADRGRRPLHF
TRBV5-1	many	TRBJ1-1	NA	TGCGCCAGCAGCTTGGGCACCCCCGGGAACACTGAAGCTTTCTTT	CASSLGTPGNTEAFF
TRBV11-2	few	TRBJ2-3	NA	TGTGCCAGCAGCTTCGGGTACACAGATACGCAGTATTTT	CASSFGYTDTQYF
TRBV19	many	TRBJ1-5	NA	TGTGCCAGTATTCCGGGTTTTGTTAGCAATCAGCCCCAGCATTTT	CASIPGFVSNQPQHF
TRBV19	many	TRBJ2-5	TRBD1	TGTGCCAGTAGACGGGACAGCTTGGAGACCCAGTACTTC	CASRRDSLETQYF
TRBV10-3	NA	TRBJ2-7	TRBD2	TGTGCCAGCAGTGAGTCGGGAGGGCTGAGCTTC	CASSESGGLSF
TRBV20-1	NA	TRBJ2-7	NA	TGCAGTCAATCCAAGACTAGTTCCTACGAGCAGTACTTC	CSQSKTSSYEQYF
TRBV9	few	TRBJ2-2	NA	TGTGCCAGCAGCGTAGACCCGGGCCTGAACACCGGGGAGCTGTTTTTT	CASSVDPGLNTGELFF
TRBV10-2	few	TRBJ1-1	TRBD1	TGTGCCAGCAGACAGGGCCCTGAAGCTTTCTTT	CASRQGPEAFF
TRBV15	many	TRBJ2-5	NA	TGTGCCACCAGCAGAGATCTAAATACCCAAGAGACCCAGTACTTC	CATSRDLNTQETQYF
TRBV28	NA	TRBJ2-7	TRBD2	TGTGCCAGCAGTGTGACTAGCGGGGTGCCCTACGAGCAGTACTTC	CASSVTSGVPYEQYF
TRBV7-2	NA	TRBJ2-1	NA	TGTGCCAGCAGCCTAAAGGGGGAATTGTGGGCTGAGCAGTTCTTC	CASSLKGELWAEQFF
TRBV20-1	many	TRBJ2-7	NA	TGCAGTGCTAAAGGTTTGGAGACCTACGAGCAGTACTTC	CSAKGLETYEQYF